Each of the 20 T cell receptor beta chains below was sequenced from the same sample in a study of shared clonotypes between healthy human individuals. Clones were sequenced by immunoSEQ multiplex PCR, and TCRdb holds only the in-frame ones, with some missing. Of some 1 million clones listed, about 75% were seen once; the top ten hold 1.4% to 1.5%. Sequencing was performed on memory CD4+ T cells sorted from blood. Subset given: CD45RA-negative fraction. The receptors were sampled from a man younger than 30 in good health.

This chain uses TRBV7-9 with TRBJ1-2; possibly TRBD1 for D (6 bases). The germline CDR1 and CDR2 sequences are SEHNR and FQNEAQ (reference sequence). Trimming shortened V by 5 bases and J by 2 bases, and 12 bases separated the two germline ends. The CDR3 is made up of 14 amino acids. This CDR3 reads CASSRPGQNYGYTF. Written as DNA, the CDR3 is TGTGCCAGCAGCCGACCCGGACAGAACTATGGCTACACCTTC.

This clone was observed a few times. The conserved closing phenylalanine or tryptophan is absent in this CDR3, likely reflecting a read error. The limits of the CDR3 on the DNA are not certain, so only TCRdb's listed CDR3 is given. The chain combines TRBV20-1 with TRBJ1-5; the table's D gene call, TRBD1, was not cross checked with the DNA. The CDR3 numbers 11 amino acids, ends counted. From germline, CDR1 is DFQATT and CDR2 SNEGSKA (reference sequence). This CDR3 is CSARAMNRVEG.

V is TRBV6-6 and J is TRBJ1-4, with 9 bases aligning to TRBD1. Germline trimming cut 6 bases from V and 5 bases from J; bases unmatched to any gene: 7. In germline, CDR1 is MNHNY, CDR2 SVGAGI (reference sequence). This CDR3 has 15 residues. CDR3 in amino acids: CASSRAGQGNEKLFF. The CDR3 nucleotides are TGTGCCAGCAGCCGTGCCGGACAGGGGAATGAAAAACTGTTTTTT.

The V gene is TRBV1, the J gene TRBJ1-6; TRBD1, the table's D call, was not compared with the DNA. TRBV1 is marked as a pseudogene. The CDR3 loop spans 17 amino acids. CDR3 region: CTSSQRDRDRCNSPLHF. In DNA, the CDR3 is TGCACCAGCAGCCAACGGGACCGGGACAGGTGTAATTCACCCCTCCACTTT.

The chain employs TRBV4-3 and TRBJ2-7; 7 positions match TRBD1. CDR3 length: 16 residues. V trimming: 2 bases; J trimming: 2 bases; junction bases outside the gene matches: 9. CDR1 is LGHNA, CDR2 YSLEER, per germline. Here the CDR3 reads CASSQFGQAEPYEQYF. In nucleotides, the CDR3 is TGCGCCAGCAGCCAATTCGGACAGGCCGAACCCTACGAGCAGTACTTC.

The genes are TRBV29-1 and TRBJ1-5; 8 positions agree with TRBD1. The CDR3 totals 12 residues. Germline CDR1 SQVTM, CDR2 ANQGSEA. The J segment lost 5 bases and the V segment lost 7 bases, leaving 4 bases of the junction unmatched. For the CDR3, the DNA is TGCAGCGCAGGGGGCTGGGATCAGCCCCAGCATTTT. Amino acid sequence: CSAGGWDQPQHF.

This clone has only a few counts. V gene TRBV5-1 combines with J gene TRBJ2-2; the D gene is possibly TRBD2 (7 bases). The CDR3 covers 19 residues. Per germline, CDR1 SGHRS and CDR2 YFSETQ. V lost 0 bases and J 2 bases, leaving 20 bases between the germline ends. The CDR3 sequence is CASSLALGGGGENTGELFF. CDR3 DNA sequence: TGCGCCAGCAGCTTGGCCCTCGGGGGCGGGGGCGAAAACACCGGGGAGCTGTTTTTT.

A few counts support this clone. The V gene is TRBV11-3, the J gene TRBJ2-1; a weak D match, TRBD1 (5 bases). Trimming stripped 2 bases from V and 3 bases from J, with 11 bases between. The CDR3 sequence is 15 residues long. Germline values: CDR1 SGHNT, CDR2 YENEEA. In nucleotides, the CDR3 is TGTGCCAGCAGCTTACAGGGTGTAAACTACAATGAGCAGTTCTTC. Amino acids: CASSLQGVNYNEQFF.

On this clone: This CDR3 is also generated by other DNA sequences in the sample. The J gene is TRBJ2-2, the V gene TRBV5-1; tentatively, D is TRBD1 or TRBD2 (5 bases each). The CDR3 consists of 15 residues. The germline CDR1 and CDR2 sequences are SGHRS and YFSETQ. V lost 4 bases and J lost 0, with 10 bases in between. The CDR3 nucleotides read TGCGCCAGCAGCCCCGGGACGCCGAACACCGGGGAGCTGTTTTTT. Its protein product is CASSPGTPNTGELFF.

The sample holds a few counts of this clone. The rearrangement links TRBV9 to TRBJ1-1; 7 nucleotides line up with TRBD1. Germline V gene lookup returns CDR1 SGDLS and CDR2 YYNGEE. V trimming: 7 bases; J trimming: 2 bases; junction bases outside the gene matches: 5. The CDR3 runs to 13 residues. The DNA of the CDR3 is TGTGCCAGCGGTCGGGACAGCAACACTGAAGCTTTCTTT. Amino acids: CASGRDSNTEAFF.

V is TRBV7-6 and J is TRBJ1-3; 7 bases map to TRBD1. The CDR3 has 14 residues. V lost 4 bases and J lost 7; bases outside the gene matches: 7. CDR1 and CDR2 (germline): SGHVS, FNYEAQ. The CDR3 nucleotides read TGTGCCAGCAGCTCTGGGACAGTCGCCAACACCATATATTTT. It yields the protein CASSSGTVANTIYF. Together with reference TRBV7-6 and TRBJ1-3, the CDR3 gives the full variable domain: GAGVSQSPRYKVTKRGQDVALRCDPISGHVSLYWYRQALGQGPEFLTYFNYEAQQDKSGLPNDRFSAERPEGSISTLTIQRTEQRDSAMYRCASSSGTVANTIYFGEGSWLTVV.

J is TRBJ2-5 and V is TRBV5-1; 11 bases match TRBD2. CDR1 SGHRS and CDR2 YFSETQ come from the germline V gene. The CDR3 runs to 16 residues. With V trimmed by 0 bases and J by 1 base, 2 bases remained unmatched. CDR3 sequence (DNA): TGCGCCAGCAGCTTGGGTAGCGGGAGGGCCCAAGAGACCCAGTACTTC. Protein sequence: CASSLGSGRAQETQYF.

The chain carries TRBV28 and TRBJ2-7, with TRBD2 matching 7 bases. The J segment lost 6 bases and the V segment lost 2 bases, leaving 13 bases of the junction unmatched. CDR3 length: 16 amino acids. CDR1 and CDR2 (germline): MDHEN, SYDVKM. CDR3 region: CASSLIGAGESGEQYF. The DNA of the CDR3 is TGTGCCAGCAGTTTAATAGGTGCGGGGGAGTCCGGCGAGCAGTACTTC.

CDR3 residues: CASSLSPEGTQYF. The DNA of the CDR3 is TGTGCCAGCAGTTTATCACCGGAAGGGACCCAGTACTTC. V and J are TRBV27 and TRBJ2-5; D ambiguous. This CDR3 has 13 amino acids. Germline V lookup: CDR1 MNHEY, CDR2 SMNVEV (reference sequence). V lost 0 bases, J lost 7 bases, and 9 bases lay in between.

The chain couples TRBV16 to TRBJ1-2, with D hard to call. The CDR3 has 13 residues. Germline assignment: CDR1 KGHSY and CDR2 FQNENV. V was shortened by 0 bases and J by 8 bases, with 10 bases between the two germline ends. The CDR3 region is CASSQSSPVGYTF. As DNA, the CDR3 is TGTGCCAGCAGCCAATCTTCCCCAGTGGGCTACACCTTC.

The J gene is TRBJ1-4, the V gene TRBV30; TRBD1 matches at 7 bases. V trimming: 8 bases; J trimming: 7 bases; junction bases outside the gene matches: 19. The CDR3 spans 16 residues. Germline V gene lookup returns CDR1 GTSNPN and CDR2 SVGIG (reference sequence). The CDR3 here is CAHGVYWGQSGEKLFF. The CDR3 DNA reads TGTGCCCATGGAGTGTACTGGGGACAGTCCGGTGAAAAACTGTTTTTT.

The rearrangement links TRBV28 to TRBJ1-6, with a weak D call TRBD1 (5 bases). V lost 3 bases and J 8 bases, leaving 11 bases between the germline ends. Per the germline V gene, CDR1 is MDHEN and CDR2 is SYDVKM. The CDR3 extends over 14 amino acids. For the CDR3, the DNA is TGTGCCAGCAGTTTCCGGGGCTCGGATTCACCCCTCCACTTT. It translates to CASSFRGSDSPLHF.

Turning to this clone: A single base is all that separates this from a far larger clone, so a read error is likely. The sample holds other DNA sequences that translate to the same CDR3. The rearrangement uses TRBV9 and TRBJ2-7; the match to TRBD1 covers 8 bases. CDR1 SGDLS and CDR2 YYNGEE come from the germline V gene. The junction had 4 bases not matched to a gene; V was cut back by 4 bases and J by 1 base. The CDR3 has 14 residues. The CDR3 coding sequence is TGTGCCAGCAGCCCCCGGACAGGGTCCTACGAGCAGTACTTC. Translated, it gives CASSPRTGSYEQYF.

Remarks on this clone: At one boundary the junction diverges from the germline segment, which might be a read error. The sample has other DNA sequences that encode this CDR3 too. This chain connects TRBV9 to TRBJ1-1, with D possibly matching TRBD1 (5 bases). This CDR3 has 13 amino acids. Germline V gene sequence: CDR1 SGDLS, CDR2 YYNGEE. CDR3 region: CASSVSLGTLAFF. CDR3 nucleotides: TGTGCCAGTAGCGTATCTCTCGGGACTTTGGCTTTCTTT.

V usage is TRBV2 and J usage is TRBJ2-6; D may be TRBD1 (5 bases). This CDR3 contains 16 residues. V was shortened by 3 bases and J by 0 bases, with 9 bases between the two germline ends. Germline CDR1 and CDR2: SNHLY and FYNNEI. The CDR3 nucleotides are TGTGCCAGCAGTGATCAGGGCCGCTCTGGGGCCAACGTCCTGACTTTC. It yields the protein CASSDQGRSGANVLTF.